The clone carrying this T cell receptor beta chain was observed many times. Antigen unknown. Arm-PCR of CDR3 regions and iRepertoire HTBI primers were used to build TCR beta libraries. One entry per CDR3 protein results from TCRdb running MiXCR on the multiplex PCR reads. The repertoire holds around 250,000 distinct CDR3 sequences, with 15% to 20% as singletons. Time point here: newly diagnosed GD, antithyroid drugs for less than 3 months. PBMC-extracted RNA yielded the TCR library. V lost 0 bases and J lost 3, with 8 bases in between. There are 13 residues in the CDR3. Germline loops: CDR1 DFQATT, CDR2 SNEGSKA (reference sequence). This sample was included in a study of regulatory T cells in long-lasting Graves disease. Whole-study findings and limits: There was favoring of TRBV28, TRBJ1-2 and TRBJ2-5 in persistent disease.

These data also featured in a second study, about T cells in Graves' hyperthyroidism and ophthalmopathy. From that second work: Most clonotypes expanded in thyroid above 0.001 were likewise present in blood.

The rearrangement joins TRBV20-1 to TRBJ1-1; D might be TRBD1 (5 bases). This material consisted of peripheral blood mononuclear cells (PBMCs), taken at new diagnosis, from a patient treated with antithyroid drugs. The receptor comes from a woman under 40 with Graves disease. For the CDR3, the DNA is TGCAGTGCTAGAGATCCCAGGGACACTGAAGCTTTCTTT. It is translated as CSARDPRDTEAFF.